The T cell receptor (beta chain) under discussion was sequenced for a study of T cells in narcolepsy. Comment on this clone: The target antigen is unknown.

Profiling relied on immunoSEQ multiplex PCR, and the TCRdb table lists in-frame clones only, not all of them. The table records tens of thousands of clones, 81% of them present only once. V shed 7 bases, J shed 4 bases, and the junction held 12 bases outside the gene matches. This CDR3 region has 16 residues. CDR1 is LNHDA and CDR2 is SQIVND in the germline V gene (reference sequence). Study-level results: HCRT-specific and TRIB2-specific autoreactive clonotypes appeared among same-patient CSF and blood CD4+ clonotypes.

The source is a human donor in good health. The chain carries TRBV19 and TRBJ2-2; 7 bases match TRBD2. Material for sequencing was memory (CD45RA-) CD4+ T cells from blood. CDR3 in amino acids: CASTTKTSMSTGELFF. The CDR3 nucleotides are TGTGCCAGTACCACGAAGACTAGCATGAGCACCGGGGAGCTGTTTTTT.